What follows is one T cell receptor beta chain and its context. TCRdb keeps only in-frame clones here, not all; method: immunoSEQ multiplex PCR. The repertoire includes 70,000 to 75,000 clones, just under 95% of them detected once, and around 1.5% sits in the top ten. This sample stems from a study of cytomegalovirus exposure and HLA in healthy donors. The sequencing input was PBMCs. The clonotype originates from a man aged 18 to 29 in good health and CMV-seropositive.

CDR3 coding DNA: TGTGCCAGCAGCTTATATCGAGCCTACACTGAAGCTTTCTTT. It yields the protein CASSLYRAYTEAFF. The V and J genes are TRBV7-9 and TRBJ1-1, with no clear D. Germline V CDR1 and CDR2: SEHNR, FQNEAQ (reference sequence). The CDR3 runs 14 residues. V lost 2 bases to trimming and J lost 3 bases, with 10 bases between them.